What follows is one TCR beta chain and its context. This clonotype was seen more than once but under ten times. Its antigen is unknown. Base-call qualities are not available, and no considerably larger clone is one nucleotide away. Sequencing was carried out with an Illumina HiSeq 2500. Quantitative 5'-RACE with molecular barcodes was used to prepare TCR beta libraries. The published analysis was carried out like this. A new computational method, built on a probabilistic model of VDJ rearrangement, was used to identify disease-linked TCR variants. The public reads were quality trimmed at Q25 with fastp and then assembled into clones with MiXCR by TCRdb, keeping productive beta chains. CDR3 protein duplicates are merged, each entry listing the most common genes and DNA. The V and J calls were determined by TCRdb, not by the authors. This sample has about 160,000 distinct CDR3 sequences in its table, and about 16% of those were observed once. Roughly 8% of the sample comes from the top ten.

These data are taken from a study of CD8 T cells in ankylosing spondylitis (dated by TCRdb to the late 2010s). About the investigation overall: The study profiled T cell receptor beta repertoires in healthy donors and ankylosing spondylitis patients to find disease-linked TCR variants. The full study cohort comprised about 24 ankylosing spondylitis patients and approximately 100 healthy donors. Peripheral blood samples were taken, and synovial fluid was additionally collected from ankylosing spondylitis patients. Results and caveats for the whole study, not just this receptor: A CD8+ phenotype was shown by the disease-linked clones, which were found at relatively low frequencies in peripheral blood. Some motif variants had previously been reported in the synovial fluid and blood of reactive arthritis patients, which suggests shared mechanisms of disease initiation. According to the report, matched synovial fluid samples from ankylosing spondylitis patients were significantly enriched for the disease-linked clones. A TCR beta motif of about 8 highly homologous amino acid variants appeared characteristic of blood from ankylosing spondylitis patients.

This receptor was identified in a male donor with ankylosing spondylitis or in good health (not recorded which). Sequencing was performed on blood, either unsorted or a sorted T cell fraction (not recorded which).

In nucleotide form, the sequence is TGCAGCGTTGGACCGGGACAAGCGAACACTGAAGCTTTCTTT. This codes for CSVGPGQANTEAFF. The sequence links TRBV29-1 to TRBJ1-1; the D segment could be TRBD1, given 6 matching bases. The CDR3 holds 14 amino acids from the cysteine to the phenylalanine. Only CDR3 DNA is held: 42 bases, read in frame from base 1. From the germline V gene, CDR1 is SQVTM and CDR2 is ANQGSEA. V is cut by 4 bases and J by 1 base, and the space between the germline ends is 13 bases.